Below, 31 T cell receptor beta chains from the same sample are listed, as sequenced in a study of cytomegalovirus exposure and HLA in healthy donors. Generated by immunoSEQ multiplex PCR, the TCRdb table keeps only in-frame clones and is missing some. This sample yields 250,000 or so clones, of which roughly 87% are seen a single time; more than 10% belongs to the top ten. The sample comprised PBMCs. The receptors originated from a man between 18 and 35 years old in good health and CMV-seropositive.

The chain joins TRBV1 to TRBJ1-1. TRBV1 is given as a pseudogene. The CDR3 runs 16 residues. The DNA of the CDR3 is TGCACCAGCAGCCATAGGGGGGGGAATGTTAGGACTGAAGCTTTCTTT. Translation gives CTSSHRGGNVRTEAFF.

The V and J genes are TRBV19 and TRBJ2-1, with 10 bases identical to TRBD1. Germline V gene data show CDR1 as LNHDA and CDR2 as SQIVND (reference sequence). CDR3 length: 15 residues. V was clipped by 2 bases and J by 6 bases; unmatched bases: 4. CDR3 residues: CASSITTGGGNEQFF. Here the CDR3 DNA reads TGTGCCAGTAGTATAACGACAGGGGGCGGCAATGAGCAGTTCTTC.

This chain connects TRBV7-9 to TRBJ2-3; D is unclear. CDR3 size: 13 residues. Per germline, CDR1 SEHNR and CDR2 FQNEAQ (reference sequence). The CDR3 reads CCSWAAGTDTQYF. CDR3 nucleotides: TGTTGTTCCTGGGCGGCCGGCACAGATACGCAGTATTTT.

This clone has only one observation. The gene calls are TRBV5-1 and TRBJ1-1, with 8 bases lining up with TRBD1. The germline V gene encodes CDR1 SGHRS and CDR2 YFSETQ. The CDR3 loop spans 13 amino acids. V shed 4 bases and J 4 bases; nucleotides not matched to a gene: 3. The CDR3 loop reads CASSIGQGTEAFF. CDR3 nucleotide sequence: TGCGCCAGCAGCATTGGACAGGGCACTGAAGCTTTCTTT.

The rearrangement uses TRBV6-1 and TRBJ2-6; TRBD1 matches at 7 bases. This CDR3 is 14 amino acids long. With V trimmed by 6 bases and J by 10 bases, 9 bases remained unmatched. From germline, CDR1 is MNHNS and CDR2 SASEGT. Here the CDR3 DNA reads TGTGCCAGCAGCCCAGAGCAGGGGGAGAACGTCCTGACTTTC. It specifies CASSPEQGENVLTF.

The V gene is TRBV6-5, the J gene TRBJ2-3; tentative D call: TRBD2 (5 bases). The CDR3 consists of 14 residues. Trimming took 2 bases from V and 9 from J, leaving 15 bases between them. Per the germline V gene, CDR1 is MNHEY and CDR2 is SVGAGI. CDR3 sequence: CASSYTRTGGTQYF. As DNA, the CDR3 is TGTGCCAGCAGTTACACCCGGACTGGTGGAACGCAGTATTTT.

This clone was detected a few times. The rearrangement links TRBV10-3 to TRBJ1-2, with D possibly TRBD1 on 5 matching bases. Germline lookup yields CDR1 ENHRY and CDR2 SYGVKD. The CDR3 contains 13 residues. V was trimmed by 0 bases and J by 7 bases, leaving 9 bases between them. For the CDR3, the DNA is TGTGCCATCAGTGAGTCGACTCAGGGTGGCTACACCTTC. This encodes CAISESTQGGYTF.

This chain connects TRBV11-2 to TRBJ2-3; 7 nucleotides agree with TRBD2. Germline values: CDR1 SGHAT, CDR2 FQNNGV. The CDR3 length is 15 residues. Losses at the gene ends were 3 bases for V and 2 bases for J; bases not matched to a gene: 5. This CDR3 reads CASSFTSEITDTQYF. The CDR3 bases are TGTGCCAGCAGCTTCACTAGCGAAATCACAGATACGCAGTATTTT.

The CDR3 reads CASSLRGSEQFF. In DNA, the CDR3 is TGTGCCAGCAGTTTGAGAGGATCTGAGCAGTTCTTC. The chain recombines TRBV28 with TRBJ2-1; no clear D. Germline V gives CDR1 MDHEN, CDR2 SYDVKM. The V end was cut by 3 bases, the J end by 9 bases, with 9 bases between. CDR3 size: 12 residues.

This clone was detected only once. This chain joins TRBV5-1 and TRBJ2-7; D remains ambiguous. Germline values: CDR1 SGHRS, CDR2 YFSETQ. V dropped 0 bases and J dropped 5 bases, with 9 bases sitting between them. CDR3 length: 13 amino acids. CDR3 loop: CASSLAFRNEQYF. DNA of the CDR3: TGCGCCAGCAGCTTGGCTTTCAGGAACGAGCAGTACTTC.

The rearrangement links TRBV4-1 to TRBJ1-1; no reliable D call. The CDR3 has 15 residues. Germline lookup yields CDR1 MGHRA and CDR2 YSYEKL. V was trimmed by 2 bases and J by 3 bases, leaving 13 bases between them. CDR3 loop: CASSQSVEGYTEAFF. The CDR3 nucleotides read TGCGCCAGCAGCCAATCGGTAGAGGGATACACTGAAGCTTTCTTT.

This rearrangement joins TRBV9 to TRBJ1-2, with D perhaps TRBD1 (6 bases). This CDR3 has 15 residues. Germline V gene data show CDR1 as SGDLS and CDR2 as YYNGEE. V gave up 1 base and J gave up 2 bases, with 12 bases separating them. The CDR3 DNA is TGTGCCAGCAGCGTAACCCCGGGGGCGAACTATGGCTACACCTTC. Amino acid sequence: CASSVTPGANYGYTF.

The chain carries TRBV6-5 and TRBJ2-5; D is uncertain. Trimming took 1 base from V and 3 from J, leaving 6 bases between them. The V gene's germline CDR1 is MNHEY and CDR2 SVGAGI. The CDR3 spans 13 residues. The CDR3 loop reads CASSYLGKETQYF. CDR3 coding DNA: TGTGCCAGCAGTTACTTGGGTAAAGAGACCCAGTACTTC.

The chain joins TRBV27 to TRBJ1-2, with no clear D. V dropped 3 bases and J dropped 8 bases, with 19 bases sitting between them. From germline, CDR1 is MNHEY and CDR2 SMNVEV (reference sequence). This CDR3 spans 15 amino acids. As DNA, the CDR3 is TGTGCCAGCAGTTTGACCCCGGGCTACCAGCCGGGCTACACCTTC. Its translation is CASSLTPGYQPGYTF.

This chain's CDR3 is CASSPRQGKSAGYTF. DNA for the CDR3: TGTGCCAGCAGCCCCCGACAGGGAAAGTCGGCGGGCTACACCTTC. The chain has TRBV11-2 and TRBJ1-2, with 7 nucleotides matching TRBD1. CDR1 is SGHAT and CDR2 is FQNNGV in the germline V gene. Trimming took 5 bases from V and 8 from J; bases not matched to a gene: 14. The CDR3 runs 15 residues.

This chain links TRBV5-6 with TRBJ2-7; no definite D call. The CDR3 contains 14 residues. Germline V lookup: CDR1 SGHDT, CDR2 YYEEEE. Trimming took 2 bases from V and 2 from J, leaving 11 bases between them. The CDR3 nucleotides read TGTGCCAGCAGCTTCTACACCCACGCCTACGAGCAGTACTTC. This gives the protein CASSFYTHAYEQYF. The full variable domain, rest sourced from reference TRBV5-6 and TRBJ2-7, is DAGVTQSPTHLIKTRGQQVTLRCSPKSGHDTVSWYQQALGQGPQFIFQYYEEEERQRGNFPDRFSGHQFPNYSSELNVNALLLGDSALYLCASSFYTHAYEQYFGPGTRLTVT.

The chain couples TRBV29-1 to TRBJ2-3, with TRBD1 matching 9 bases. The germline CDR1 and CDR2 sequences are SQVTM and ANQGSEA. This CDR3 contains 12 residues. With 7 bases clipped from V and 2 bases from J, the junction kept 1 base outside the gene matches. CDR3 amino acids: CSGDRDTDTQYF. In DNA, the CDR3 is TGCAGCGGGGACAGGGACACAGATACGCAGTATTTT.

This clone has just a few counts. The CDR3, as DNA: TGTGCCAGCTCACAGGGGAGGGTGAATTATCAGCCCCAGCATTTT. Amino acids: CASSQGRVNYQPQHF. The chain has TRBV18 and TRBJ1-5, with D perhaps TRBD1 (5 bases). Deletions cut 4 bases from V and 5 bases from J, with 15 bases between. Germline loops: CDR1 KGHSH, CDR2 LQKENI. The CDR3 totals 15 residues.

The gene calls are TRBV10-3 and TRBJ2-1, with a tentative D call TRBD1 (6 bases). CDR3 size: 15 residues. V was clipped by 10 bases and J by 1 base, with 17 bases between them. Germline-derived CDR1 and CDR2 are ENHRY and SYGVKD. CDR3 nucleotides: TGTGCCACAGGGGACGGTTTCTCTTCCTACAATGAGCAGTTCTTC. It codes for CATGDGFSSYNEQFF.

V usage is TRBV7-8 and J usage is TRBJ2-7; D tentatively reads TRBD1 or TRBD2 (5 bases each). Germline CDR1 reads SGHVS; CDR2 reads FQNEAQ. Trimming cost V 2 bases and J 9 bases, with 26 bases left between them. The CDR3 runs 17 residues. CDR3 residues: CASSLHGAADLSRWQYF. The CDR3, as DNA: TGTGCCAGCAGCTTACACGGGGCAGCCGACCTCTCTCGTTGGCAGTACTTC.

The rearrangement joins TRBV30 to TRBJ2-5, with a weak D call TRBD1 (6 bases). The CDR3 loop spans 12 amino acids. The germline CDR1 and CDR2 sequences are GTSNPN and SVGIG (reference sequence). The CDR3, as DNA: TGTGCTTCAGGGCAGGGGCCGACGACCCAGTACTTC. Translated: CASGQGPTTQYF.

This clone was seen only once. The chain combines TRBV6-1 with TRBJ2-2; no firm D call. The V end lost 8 bases, the J end lost 4 bases, and 8 bases lay between the germline ends. This CDR3 comprises 12 residues. Germline CDR1 and CDR2: MNHNS and SASEGT. The CDR3: CASLWITGELFF. CDR3 sequence (DNA): TGTGCCAGCCTCTGGATCACCGGGGAGCTGTTTTTT.

This sequence joins TRBV4-1 and TRBJ1-1; D ambiguous. This CDR3 has 15 residues. Germline loops: CDR1 MGHRA, CDR2 YSYEKL. Trimming removed 1 base from V and 4 bases from J, with 13 bases in between. CDR3 in amino acids: CASSQAGGVGTEAFF. The CDR3 nucleotides are TGCGCCAGCAGCCAAGCGGGCGGGGTAGGCACTGAAGCTTTCTTT.

The CDR3 loop reads CASSVDARDTQYF. The CDR3 DNA reads as TGTGCCAGCAGTGTGGACGCGCGGGATACGCAGTATTTT. The chain uses TRBV2 and TRBJ2-3; D is unresolved. Germline loops: CDR1 SNHLY, CDR2 FYNNEI. CDR3 size: 13 residues. Trimming cost V 4 bases and J 6 bases, with 11 bases left between them.

The rearrangement links TRBV28 to TRBJ1-3; D is uncertain. This CDR3 contains 16 residues. V gave up 3 bases and J gave up 1 base, with 13 bases separating them. Germline-derived CDR1 and CDR2 are MDHEN and SYDVKM. CDR3 loop: CASSLSYLRSGNTIYF. The CDR3 DNA reads as TGTGCCAGCAGTTTGAGCTATCTCCGGTCTGGAAACACCATATATTTT. Supplemented by reference TRBV28 and TRBJ1-3, the full variable domain reads DVKVTQSSRYLVKRTGEKVFLECVQDMDHENMFWYRQDPGLGLRLIYFSYDVKMKEKGDIPEGYSVSREKKERFSLILESASTNQTSMYLCASSLSYLRSGNTIYFGEGSWLTVV.

The chain recombines TRBV2 with TRBJ1-5; perhaps TRBD1 as D (5 bases). The CDR3 has 15 residues. The V and J ends lost 7 bases and 3 bases respectively, with 16 bases between them. The V gene's germline CDR1 is SNHLY and CDR2 FYNNEI. The CDR3 coding sequence is TGTGCCAGCATTGGAATTGGGGGTTCCAATCAGCCCCAGCATTTT. Translating gives CASIGIGGSNQPQHF.

V is TRBV5-1 and J is TRBJ2-5; 13 bases are a match to TRBD2. The CDR3 has 16 amino acids. V shed 4 bases, J shed 3 bases, and the junction held 6 bases outside the gene matches. Per germline, CDR1 SGHRS and CDR2 YFSETQ. CDR3 coding DNA: TGCGCCAGCAGCCCATGGACTAGCGGGAGTAAAGAGACCCAGTACTTC. Translation: CASSPWTSGSKETQYF.

This chain connects TRBV21-1 to TRBJ1-2; TRBD1, as called in the table, went unchecked against the DNA. TRBV21-1 counts as a pseudogene. The CDR3 loop spans 13 amino acids. Here the CDR3 reads CASNLQGTYGYTF. For the CDR3, the DNA is TGTGCCAGCAACTTACAGGGGACCTATGGCTACACCTTC.

This clone appeared a few times. V and J are TRBV5-1 and TRBJ2-6, with a weak D call TRBD1 (6 bases). Trimming cost V 0 bases and J 4 bases, with 8 bases left between them. Germline V gene sequence: CDR1 SGHRS, CDR2 YFSETQ. This CDR3 spans 15 amino acids. The CDR3 region has the DNA TGCGCCAGCAGCTTGGACAGGGCCGGGGCCAACGTCCTGACTTTC. It codes for CASSLDRAGANVLTF.

The chain is built from TRBV9 and TRBJ2-1, with 8 bases fitting TRBD2. CDR1 and CDR2 from the germline V gene are SGDLS and YYNGEE. J was trimmed by 4 bases and V by 0 bases; bases with no gene match: 6. The CDR3 covers 16 residues. CDR3 nucleotides: TGTGCCAGCAGCGTAGGCGGAGCGGGAGCGTACAATGAGCAGTTCTTC. This codes for CASSVGGAGAYNEQFF.

This chain connects TRBV4-3 to TRBJ2-5; D gene ambiguous. Per germline, CDR1 LGHNA and CDR2 YSLEER. V lost 3 bases to trimming and J lost 11 bases, with 13 bases between them. There are 12 residues in the CDR3. CDR3 sequence reads: CASSQETGPQYF. For the CDR3, the DNA is TGCGCCAGCAGCCAGGAGACCGGTCCGCAGTACTTC.